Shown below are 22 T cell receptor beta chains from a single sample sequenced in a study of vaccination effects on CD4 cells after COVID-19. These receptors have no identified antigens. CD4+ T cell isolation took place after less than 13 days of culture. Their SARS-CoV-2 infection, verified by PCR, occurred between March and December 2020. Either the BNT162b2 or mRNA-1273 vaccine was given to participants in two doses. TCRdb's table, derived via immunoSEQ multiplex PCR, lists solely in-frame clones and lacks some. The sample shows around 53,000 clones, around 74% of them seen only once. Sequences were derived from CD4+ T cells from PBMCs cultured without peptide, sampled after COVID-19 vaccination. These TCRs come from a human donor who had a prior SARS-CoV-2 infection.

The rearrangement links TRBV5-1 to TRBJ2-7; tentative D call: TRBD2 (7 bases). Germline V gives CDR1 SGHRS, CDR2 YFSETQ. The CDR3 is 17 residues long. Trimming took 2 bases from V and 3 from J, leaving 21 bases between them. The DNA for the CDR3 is TGCGCCAGCAGCTTATTTACTGTCGCCGGGGGGCACTACGAGCAGTACTTC. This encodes CASSLFTVAGGHYEQYF.

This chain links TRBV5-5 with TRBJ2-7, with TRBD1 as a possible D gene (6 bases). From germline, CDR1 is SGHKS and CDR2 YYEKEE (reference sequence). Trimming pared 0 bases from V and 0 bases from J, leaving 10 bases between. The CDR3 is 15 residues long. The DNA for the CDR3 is TGTGCCAGCAGCTTGGGGACAGTCCCCTCCTACGAGCAGTACTTC. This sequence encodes CASSLGTVPSYEQYF.

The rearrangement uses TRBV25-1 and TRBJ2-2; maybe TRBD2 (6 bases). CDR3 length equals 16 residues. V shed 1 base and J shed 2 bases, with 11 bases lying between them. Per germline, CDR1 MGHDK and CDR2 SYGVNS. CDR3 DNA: TGTGCCAGCAGTGAATTTCGGGGGACCAACACCGGGGAGCTGTTTTTT. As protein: CASSEFRGTNTGELFF. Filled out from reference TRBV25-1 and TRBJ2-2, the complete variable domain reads EADIYQTPRYLVIGTGKKITLECSQTMGHDKMYWYQQDPGMELHLIHYSYGVNSTEKGDLSSESTVSRIRTEHFPLTLESARPSHTSQYLCASSEFRGTNTGELFFGEGSRLTVL.

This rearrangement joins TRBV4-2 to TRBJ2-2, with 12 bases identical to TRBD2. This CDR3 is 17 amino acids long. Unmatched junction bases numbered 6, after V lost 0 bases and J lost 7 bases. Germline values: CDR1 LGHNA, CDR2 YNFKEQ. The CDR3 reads CASSQDPASGGDGELFF. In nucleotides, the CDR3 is TGTGCCAGCAGCCAAGATCCGGCTAGCGGGGGGGACGGGGAGCTGTTTTTT.

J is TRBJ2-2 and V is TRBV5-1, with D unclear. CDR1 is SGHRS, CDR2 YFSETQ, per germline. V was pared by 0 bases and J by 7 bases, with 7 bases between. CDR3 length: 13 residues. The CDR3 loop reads CASSLGAGGELFF. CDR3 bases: TGCGCCAGCAGCTTGGGTGCCGGCGGGGAGCTGTTTTTT.

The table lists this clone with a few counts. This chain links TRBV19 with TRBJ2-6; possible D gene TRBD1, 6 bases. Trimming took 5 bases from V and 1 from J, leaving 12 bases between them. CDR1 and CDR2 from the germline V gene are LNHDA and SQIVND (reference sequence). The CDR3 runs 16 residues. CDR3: CASSLARGSGANVLTF. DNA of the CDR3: TGTGCCAGTAGTCTGGCCAGGGGATCTGGGGCCAACGTCCTGACTTTC.

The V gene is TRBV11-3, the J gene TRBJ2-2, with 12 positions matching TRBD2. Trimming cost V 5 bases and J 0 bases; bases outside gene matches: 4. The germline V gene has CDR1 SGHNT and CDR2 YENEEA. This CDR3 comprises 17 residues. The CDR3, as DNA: TGTGCCAGCAGCCCGTGGACTAGCGGGGCGAACACCGGGGAGCTGTTTTTT. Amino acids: CASSPWTSGANTGELFF.

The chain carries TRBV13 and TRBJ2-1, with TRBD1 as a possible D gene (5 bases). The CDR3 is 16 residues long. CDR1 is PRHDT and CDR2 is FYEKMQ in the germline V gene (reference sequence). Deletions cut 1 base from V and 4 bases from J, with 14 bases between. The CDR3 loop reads CASSLEPGRTYNEQFF. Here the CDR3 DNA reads TGTGCCAGCAGCTTAGAGCCTGGCCGGACATACAATGAGCAGTTCTTC.

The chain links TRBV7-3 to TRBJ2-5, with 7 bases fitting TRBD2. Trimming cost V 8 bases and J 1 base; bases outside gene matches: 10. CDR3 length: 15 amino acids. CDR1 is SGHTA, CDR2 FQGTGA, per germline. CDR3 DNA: TGTGCCAGCCTTCACCGGGACTACCTCCAAGAGACCCAGTACTTC. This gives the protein CASLHRDYLQETQYF.

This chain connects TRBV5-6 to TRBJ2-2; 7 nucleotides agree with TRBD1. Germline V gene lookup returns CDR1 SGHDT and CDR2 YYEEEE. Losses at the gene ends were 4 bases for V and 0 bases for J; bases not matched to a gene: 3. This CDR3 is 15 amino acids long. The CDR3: CASSRGQTNTGELFF. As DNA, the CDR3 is TGTGCCAGCAGCAGGGGACAGACGAACACCGGGGAGCTGTTTTTT.

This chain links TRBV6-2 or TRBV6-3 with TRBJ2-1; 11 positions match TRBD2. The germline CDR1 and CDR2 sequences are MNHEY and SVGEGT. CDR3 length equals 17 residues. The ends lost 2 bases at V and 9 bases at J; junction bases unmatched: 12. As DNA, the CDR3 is TGTGCCAGCAGTTACCGAACCACTAGCGGGAGTGGGGGTGAGCAGTTCTTC. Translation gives CASSYRTTSGSGGEQFF.

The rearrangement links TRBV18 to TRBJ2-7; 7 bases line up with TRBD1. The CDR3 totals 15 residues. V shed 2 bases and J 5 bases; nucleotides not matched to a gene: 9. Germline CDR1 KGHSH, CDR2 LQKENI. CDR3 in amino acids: CASSPNDRVGNEQYF. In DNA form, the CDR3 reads TGTGCCAGCTCACCAAACGACAGGGTGGGCAACGAGCAGTACTTC.

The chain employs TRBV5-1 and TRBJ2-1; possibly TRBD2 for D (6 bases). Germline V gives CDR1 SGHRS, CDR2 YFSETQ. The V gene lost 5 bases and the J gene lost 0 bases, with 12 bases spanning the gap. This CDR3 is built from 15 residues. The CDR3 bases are TGCGCCAGCAGAGGCGGGGAAAGCTCCTACAATGAGCAGTTCTTC. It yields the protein CASRGGESSYNEQFF.

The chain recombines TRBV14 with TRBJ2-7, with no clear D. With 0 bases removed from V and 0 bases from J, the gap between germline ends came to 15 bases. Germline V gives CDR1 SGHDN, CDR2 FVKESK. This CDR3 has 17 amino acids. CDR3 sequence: CASSQEISPGYSYEQYF. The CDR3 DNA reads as TGTGCCAGCAGCCAAGAAATCTCCCCAGGCTACTCCTACGAGCAGTACTTC.

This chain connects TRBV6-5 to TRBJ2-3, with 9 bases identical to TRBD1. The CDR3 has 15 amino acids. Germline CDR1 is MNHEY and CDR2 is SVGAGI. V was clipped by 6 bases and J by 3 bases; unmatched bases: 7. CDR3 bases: TGTGCCAGCAGACCCGGACAGGGGAGAACAGATACGCAGTATTTT. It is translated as CASRPGQGRTDTQYF.

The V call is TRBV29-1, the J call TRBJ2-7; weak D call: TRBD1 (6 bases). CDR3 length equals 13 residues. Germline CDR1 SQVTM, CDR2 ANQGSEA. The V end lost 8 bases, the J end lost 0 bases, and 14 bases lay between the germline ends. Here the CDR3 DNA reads TGCAGCACCTGGGACACCTACTCCTACGAGCAGTACTTC. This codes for CSTWDTYSYEQYF.

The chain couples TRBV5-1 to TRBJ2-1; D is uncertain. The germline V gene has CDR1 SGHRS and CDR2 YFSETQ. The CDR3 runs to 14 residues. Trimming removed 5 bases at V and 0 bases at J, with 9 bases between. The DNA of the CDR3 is TGCGCCAGCAGGAGGACCGACTCCTACAATGAGCAGTTCTTC. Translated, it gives CASRRTDSYNEQFF. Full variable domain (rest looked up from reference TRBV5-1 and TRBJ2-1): KAGVTQTPRYLIKTRGQQVTLSCSPISGHRSVSWYQQTPGQGLQFLFEYFSETQRNKGNFPGRFSGRQFSNSRSEMNVSTLELGDSALYLCASRRTDSYNEQFFGPGTRLTVL.

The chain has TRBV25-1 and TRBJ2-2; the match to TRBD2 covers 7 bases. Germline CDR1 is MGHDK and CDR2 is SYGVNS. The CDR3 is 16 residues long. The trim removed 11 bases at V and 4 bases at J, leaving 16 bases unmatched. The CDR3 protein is CAAQGRGTAITGELFF. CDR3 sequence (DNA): TGTGCCGCCCAAGGGCGGGGGACCGCCATCACCGGGGAGCTGTTTTTT.

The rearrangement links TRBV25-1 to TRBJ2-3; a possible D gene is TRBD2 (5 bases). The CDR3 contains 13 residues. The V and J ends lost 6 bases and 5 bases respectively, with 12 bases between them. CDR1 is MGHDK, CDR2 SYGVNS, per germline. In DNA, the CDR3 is TGTGCCAGCAGGGGCAACGGGGAAGATACGCAGTATTTT. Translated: CASRGNGEDTQYF.

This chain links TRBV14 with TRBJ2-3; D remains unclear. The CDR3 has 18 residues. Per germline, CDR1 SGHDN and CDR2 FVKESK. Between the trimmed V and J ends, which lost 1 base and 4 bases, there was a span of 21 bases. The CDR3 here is CASSQVVDWSYSPDTQYF. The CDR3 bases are TGTGCCAGCAGCCAAGTCGTAGACTGGTCATATAGCCCAGATACGCAGTATTTT.

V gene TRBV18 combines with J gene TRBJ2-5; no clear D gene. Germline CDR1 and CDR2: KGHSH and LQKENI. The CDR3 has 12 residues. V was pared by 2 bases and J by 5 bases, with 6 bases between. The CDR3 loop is CASSPGWETQYF. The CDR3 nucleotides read TGTGCCAGCTCACCAGGGTGGGAGACCCAGTACTTC.

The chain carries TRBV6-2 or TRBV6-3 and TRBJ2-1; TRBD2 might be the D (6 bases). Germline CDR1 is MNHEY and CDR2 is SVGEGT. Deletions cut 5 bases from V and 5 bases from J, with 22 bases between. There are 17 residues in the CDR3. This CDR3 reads CASSPPPGSGRHNEQFF. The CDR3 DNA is TGTGCCAGCAGTCCGCCCCCCGGTTCAGGGAGGCACAATGAGCAGTTCTTC.